This record looks at one T cell receptor (beta chain) sequence and its context. What it binds is not known. This entry is derived from a study of cytomegalovirus exposure and HLA in healthy donors. Overall study results and limits: Subsequent analysis found a tendency for first-cohort TCR clusters to co-occur within the 120 validation repertoires.

Looked up from germline, CDR1 is MGHRA and CDR2 is YSYEKL. The J segment lost 1 base and the V segment lost 4 bases, leaving 3 bases of the junction unmatched. CDR3 length equals 14 residues. The table came from immunoSEQ multiplex PCR; TCRdb's copy has only in-frame clones and leaves some out. In the table there are about 180,000 clones, less than 85% of which are singletons. Source material: PBMCs. This receptor was taken from a young man in good health and CMV-seropositive. This chain connects TRBV4-1 to TRBJ1-1; the match to TRBD1 covers 7 bases. The CDR3 DNA is TGCGCCAGCAGCCCTGGGACAGCGAACACTGAAGCTTTCTTT. Amino acid sequence: CASSPGTANTEAFF.